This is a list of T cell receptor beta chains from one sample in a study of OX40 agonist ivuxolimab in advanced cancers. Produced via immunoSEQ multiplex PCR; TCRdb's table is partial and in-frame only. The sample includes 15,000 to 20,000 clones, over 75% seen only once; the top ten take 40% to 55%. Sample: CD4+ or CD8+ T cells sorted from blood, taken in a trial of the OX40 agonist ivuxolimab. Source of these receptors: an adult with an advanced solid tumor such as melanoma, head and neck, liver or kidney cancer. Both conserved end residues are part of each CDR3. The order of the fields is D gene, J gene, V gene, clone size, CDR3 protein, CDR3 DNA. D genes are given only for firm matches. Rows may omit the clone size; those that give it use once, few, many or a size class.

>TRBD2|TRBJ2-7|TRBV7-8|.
CASSLTRSGVEQYF
TGTGCCAGCAGCTTAACCAGAAGCGGGGTCGAGCAGTACTTC
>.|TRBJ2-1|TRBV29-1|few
CSVERATYNEQFF
TGCAGCGTTGAAAGAGCGACCTACAATGAGCAGTTCTTC
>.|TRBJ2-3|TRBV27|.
CASSRRADTQYF
TGTGCCAGCAGTCGAAGGGCAGATACGCAGTATTTT
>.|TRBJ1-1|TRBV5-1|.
CASSLATGFGDTEAFF
TGCGCCAGCAGCTTGGCCACGGGGTTCGGAGACACTGAAGCTTTCTTT
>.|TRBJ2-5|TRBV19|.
CASIGQETQYF
TGTGCCAGTATCGGCCAAGAGACCCAGTACTTC
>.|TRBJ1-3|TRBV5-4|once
CASSFRGAGNTIYF
TGTGCCAGCAGCTTCCGGGGTGCTGGAAACACCATATATTTT
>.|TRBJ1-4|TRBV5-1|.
CASSLVPGVDEKLFF
TGCGCCAGCAGCTTGGTTCCGGGTGTGGATGAAAAACTGTTTTTT
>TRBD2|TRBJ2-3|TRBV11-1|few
CASSPGTGGDTQYF
TGTGCCAGCAGCCCCGGGACGGGGGGAGATACGCAGTATTTT
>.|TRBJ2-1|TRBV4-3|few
CASSQIPGVSSYNEQFF
TGCGCCAGCAGCCAAATCCCGGGGGTAAGCTCCTACAATGAGCAGTTCTTC
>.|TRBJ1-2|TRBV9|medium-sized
CASSVHGGGYDYGYTF
TGTGCCAGCAGCGTACATGGAGGGGGTTACGACTATGGCTACACCTTC
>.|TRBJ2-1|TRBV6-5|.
CASSPREVNEQFF
TGTGCCAGCAGTCCCCGCGAGGTTAATGAGCAGTTCTTC
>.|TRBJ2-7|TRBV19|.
CASSPTPNRVPYEQYF
TGTGCCAGTAGTCCCACCCCAAACAGGGTACCCTACGAGCAGTACTTC
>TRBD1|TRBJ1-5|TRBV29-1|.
CSARTGEGQPQHF
TGCAGCGCAAGAACAGGGGAAGGGCAGCCCCAGCATTTT
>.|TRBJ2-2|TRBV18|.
CASSPPGFYVNTGELFF
TGTGCCAGCTCACCACCGGGGTTCTACGTTAACACCGGGGAGCTGTTTTTT
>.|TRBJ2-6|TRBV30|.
CAWNNRSSGANVLTF
TGTGCCTGGAATAACAGGTCCTCTGGGGCCAACGTCCTGACTTTC